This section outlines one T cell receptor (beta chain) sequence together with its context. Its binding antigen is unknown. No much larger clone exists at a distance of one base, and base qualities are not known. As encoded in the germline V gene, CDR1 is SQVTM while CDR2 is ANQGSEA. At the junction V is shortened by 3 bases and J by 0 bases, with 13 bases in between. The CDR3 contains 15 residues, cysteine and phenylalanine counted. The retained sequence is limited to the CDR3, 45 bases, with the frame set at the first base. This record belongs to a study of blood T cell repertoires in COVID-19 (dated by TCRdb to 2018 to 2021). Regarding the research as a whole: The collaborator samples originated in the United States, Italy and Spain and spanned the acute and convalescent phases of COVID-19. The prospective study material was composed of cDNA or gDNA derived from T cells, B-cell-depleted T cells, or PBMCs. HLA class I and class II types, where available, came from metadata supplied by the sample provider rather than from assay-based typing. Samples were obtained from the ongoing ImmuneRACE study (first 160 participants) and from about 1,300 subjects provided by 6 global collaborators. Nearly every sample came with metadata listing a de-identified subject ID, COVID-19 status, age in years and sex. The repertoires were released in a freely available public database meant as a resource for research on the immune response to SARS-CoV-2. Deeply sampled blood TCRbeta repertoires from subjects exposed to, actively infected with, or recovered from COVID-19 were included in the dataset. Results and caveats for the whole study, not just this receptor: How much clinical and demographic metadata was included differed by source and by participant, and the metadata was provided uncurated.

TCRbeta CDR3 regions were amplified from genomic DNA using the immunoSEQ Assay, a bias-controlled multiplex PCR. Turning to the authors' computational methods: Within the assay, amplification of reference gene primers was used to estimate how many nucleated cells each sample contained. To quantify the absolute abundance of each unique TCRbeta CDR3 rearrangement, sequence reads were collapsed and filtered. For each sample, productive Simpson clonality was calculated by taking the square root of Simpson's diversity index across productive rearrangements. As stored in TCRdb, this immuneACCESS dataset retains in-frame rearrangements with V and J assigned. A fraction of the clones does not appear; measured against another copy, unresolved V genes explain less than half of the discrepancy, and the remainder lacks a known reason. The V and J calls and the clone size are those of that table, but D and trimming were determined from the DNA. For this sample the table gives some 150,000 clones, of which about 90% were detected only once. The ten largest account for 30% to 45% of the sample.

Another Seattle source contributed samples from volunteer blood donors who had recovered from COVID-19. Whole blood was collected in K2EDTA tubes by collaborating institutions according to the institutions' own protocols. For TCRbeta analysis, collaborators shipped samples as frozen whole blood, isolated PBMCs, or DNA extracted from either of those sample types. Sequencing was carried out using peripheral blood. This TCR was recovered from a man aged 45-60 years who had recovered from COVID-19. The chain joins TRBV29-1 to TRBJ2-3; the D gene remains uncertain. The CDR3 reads CSVDPSAMSTDTQYF. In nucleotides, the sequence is TGCAGCGTTGACCCCTCCGCGATGAGCACAGATACGCAGTATTTT.